This entry features one T cell receptor beta chain sequence. This clonotype has ten or more counts. No cognate antigen has been identified for it. Nothing much larger sits one base from this clone, and base qualities are not available. This specimen belongs to a study of regulatory T cells in long-lasting Graves disease (dated by TCRdb to 2020 to 2023). For the study in its entirety: To count as having persistent Graves' disease, a patient had to have received antithyroid drug treatment for over 5 years with TSH receptor autoantibodies remaining persistently positive. This study used TCR sequencing and RNA sequencing of peripheral blood to compare persistent Graves' disease patients against newly diagnosed Graves' disease patients. The study was conducted in China and was registered as a clinical trial. A total of around 35 samples underwent TCR sequencing: some 13 from persistent and about 20 from newly diagnosed Graves' disease patients. On average, persistent Graves' disease patients in the clinical cohort had been on antithyroid drugs for approximately ten years.

Read against the paper, the sample's time point label means: persistent/refractory GD, antithyroid drugs over 5 years with positive TRAb. RNA was extracted from PBMCs in TRIzol for both TCR sequencing and RNA sequencing. The diagnosis of Graves' disease was made according to American Thyroid Association guidelines. Patients were recruited from an endocrinology department in Xi'an, China. From each patient, approximately 10 milliliters of peripheral blood was collected into an EDTA anticoagulant tube. Ficoll Paque Plus density gradient separation was used to isolate PBMCs, and no additional T cell sorting was done. An Agilent 2100 Bioanalyzer and agarose gel were used to check RNA quality, and a NanoDrop 2000 was used to measure RNA concentration. Library preparation used multiplex PCR. Sequencing relied on an Illumina HiSeq 4000. CDR3 regions were amplified by Arm-PCR with iRepertoire HTBI primers to construct TCR beta libraries. PCR products were gel purified before sequencing. The authors' analysis ran thus. A total of 62 TRBV and 14 TRBJ segments were identified across samples and were used for gene usage analysis of CDR3 amino acid clonotypes. Filtered high-quality paired reads were merged into contigs using COPE and FqMerger. BLAST was used to align contigs to IMGT TRBV, TRBD and TRBJ reference genes, and CDR3 was defined according to IMGT. Highly expanded clones were defined as clonotypes with a frequency above 0.1%. Shannon entropy served as the measure of repertoire diversity, while the Gini coefficient captured V-J evenness. A clonotype found in more than one individual was treated as public. TCRdb handled the public reads itself, with Q25 trimming in fastp and clone calling in MiXCR, and kept productive beta chains. Identical CDR3 proteins give one entry, which carries the most common genes and DNA. The V and J calls here are based on TCRdb, not the publication. The sample yields 700,000 or so distinct CDR3 sequences; 25% to 35% were counted once. Around 42% of the sample goes to the ten largest clones.

Study-level results and caveats: The small sample size was acknowledged by the authors as a limitation that may reduce accuracy. Only the TCR beta chain was sequenced and analyzed. A larger number of public clonotypes was shared among persistent patients (fewer than 3,000) than among newly diagnosed patients (approximately 930). Only peripheral blood was studied, because thyroid tissue, the primary lesion, was inaccessible. Lower TCR Shannon entropy and fewer highly expanded clones were observed in persistent Graves' disease patients than in newly diagnosed patients, which suggested clonal expansion.

The sample here was peripheral blood mononuclear cells (PBMCs), taken when the disease was refractory, from a patient treated with antithyroid drugs. The origin of this receptor is a female donor with Graves disease.

CDR3 region: CASSPLQLLDGYTF. The nucleotide sequence is TGTGCCAGCAGTCCCCTTCAATTACTGGATGGCTACACCTTC. The rearranged chain carries TRBV27 and TRBJ1-2, with the D gene uncertain. CDR1 and CDR2, per the germline V gene (reference sequence), are MNHEY and SMNVEV. Spanning cysteine to phenylalanine, the CDR3 consists of 14 amino acids. The only DNA kept is the CDR3, 42 bases in frame from the first base. At the junction V is shortened by 5 bases and J by 6 bases, with 16 bases in between.